This T cell receptor (beta chain) was sequenced during a study of blood T cell repertoires in COVID-19. Profiling relied on immunoSEQ multiplex PCR, and the TCRdb table lists in-frame clones only, not all of them. The table records tens of thousands of clones, over 75% of them present only once. This clonotype was obtained from a human donor with active COVID-19. The donor label of this sample is uncertain. The sequencing sample was made of peripheral blood.

The CDR3 nucleotides read TGTGCCAGCAGCTCCCGACAGGGAGTCGAAGCTTTCTTT. This translates into CASSSRQGVEAFF. The V and J genes are TRBV11-1 and TRBJ1-1, with 7 bases that match TRBD1. The CDR3 contains 13 residues. J was trimmed by 8 bases and V by 4 bases; bases with no gene match: 7. Germline V CDR1 and CDR2: SGHAT, FQDESV (reference sequence).